This T cell receptor (beta chain) was obtained from a study of beta chain features in type 1 diabetes. Expressed TCRB transcripts got sequenced, as all isolated RNA was reverse transcribed. Clones were sequenced by immunoSEQ multiplex PCR, and TCRdb holds only the in-frame ones, with some missing. The data hold over 500,000 clones, with roughly 15% observed a single time. Notes on this clone: Its antigen is not known.

This CDR3 has 13 residues. Germline CDR1 is SGHRS and CDR2 is YFSETQ. V lost 0 bases to trimming and J lost 5 bases, with 9 bases between them. Findings and limits, study-wide: Shortening that was moderate but significant affected the TCRB CDR3s of Type 1 diabetes patients in all four CD4+ subsets.

V and J are TRBV5-1 and TRBJ2-7; D remains unclear. Source material: naive CD4+ T cells from blood. The TCR originated in a man younger than 35 in good health. The CDR3 here is CASSLVPEHEQYF. The CDR3 DNA reads TGCGCCAGCAGCTTGGTGCCGGAGCACGAGCAGTACTTC.